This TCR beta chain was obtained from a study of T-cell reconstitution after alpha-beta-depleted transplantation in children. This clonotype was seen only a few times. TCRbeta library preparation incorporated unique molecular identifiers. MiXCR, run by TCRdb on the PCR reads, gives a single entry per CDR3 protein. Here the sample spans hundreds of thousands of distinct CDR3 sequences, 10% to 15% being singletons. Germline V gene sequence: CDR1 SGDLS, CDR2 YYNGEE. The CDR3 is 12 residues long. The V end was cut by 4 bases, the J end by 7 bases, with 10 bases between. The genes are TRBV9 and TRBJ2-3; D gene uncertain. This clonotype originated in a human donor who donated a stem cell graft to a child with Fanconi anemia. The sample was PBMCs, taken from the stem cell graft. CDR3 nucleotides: TGTGCCAGCAGCCCAGGCGACTATACGCAGTATTTT. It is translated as CASSPGDYTQYF.